Listed below are T cell receptor beta chains from one sample, sequenced in a study of regulatory T cells in long-lasting Graves disease. Each CDR3 protein is one row after TCRdb ran MiXCR on the multiplex PCR reads. Of about 530,000 distinct CDR3 sequences in the sample, roughly 16% are singletons; the top ten hold roughly 25%. The sample was also reused in another study, on T cells in Graves' hyperthyroidism and ophthalmopathy.

Sequenced here: peripheral blood mononuclear cells (PBMCs), sampled at new diagnosis, from a patient treated with antithyroid drugs. These receptors originate from a woman aged 35-60 years with Graves disease. Both conserved end residues are part of each CDR3. Fields, in order: J gene, V gene, clone size, D gene, CDR3 DNA, CDR3 protein. D genes are given only for firm matches. Expanded clones get a size class; other rows say once, few or many, or leave the size out.

>TRBJ2-3|TRBV5-8|.|.
TGTGCCAGCAGCTTGGATCCTATGACAGATACGCAGTATTTT
CASSLDPMTDTQYF
>TRBJ1-4|TRBV19|.|.
TGTGCCAGTACGGTCAGCCCCTCCACTAATGAAAAACTGTTTTTT
CASTVSPSTNEKLFF
>TRBJ2-7|TRBV7-2|many|TRBD1
TGTGCCAGCAGCTACCGGACAGGGGAAAACGAGCAGTACTTC
CASSYRTGENEQYF
>TRBJ2-1|TRBV12-3/TRBV12-4|.|TRBD1
TGTGCCAGCAGTCGGGGACAGATCCTCGATGAGCAGTTCTTC
CASSRGQILDEQFF
>TRBJ1-1|TRBV3-1|.|.
TGTGCCAGCAGCCAGGGGGTCGTGAACACTGAAGCTTTCTTT
CASSQGVVNTEAFF
>TRBJ1-2|TRBV24-1|few|.
TGTGCCACCAGTGATCCGGATCGGGGGGGCTACACCTTC
CATSDPDRGGYTF
>TRBJ2-7|TRBV2|many|TRBD1
TGTGCCAGCACTAGAGGACAGGGGGCAACCTACGAGCAGTACTTC
CASTRGQGATYEQYF
>TRBJ1-2|TRBV7-2|.|.
TGTGCCAGCAGCTTAATATTCAATTACAGGGCGCGCTTC
CASSLIFNYRARF
>TRBJ1-1|TRBV20-1|many|.
TGCAGTGCCAAGCCATACAGCAACACTGAAGCTTTCTTT
CSAKPYSNTEAFF
>TRBJ2-7|TRBV11-3|.|.
TGTGCCAGCAGCTTAGCCCGGTTGGGCGAGCAGTACTTC
CASSLARLGEQYF
>TRBJ2-5|TRBV10-3|many|.
TGTGCCACGGCGGGGGCAGGGACTAAAGAGACCCAGTACTTC
CATAGAGTKETQYF
>TRBJ2-7|TRBV9|many|.
TGTGCCAGCAGCGTAGGAGGGGGAGGCTACGAGCAGTACTTC
CASSVGGGGYEQYF
>TRBJ1-6|TRBV7-3|.|.
TGTGCCAGCAGCTTAAATGACGATTCACCCCTCCACTTT
CASSLNDDSPLHF
>TRBJ2-7|TRBV10-3|many|.
TGTGCCATCAGTGAGTCCGCAGGAGCCTACGAGCAGTACTTC
CAISESAGAYEQYF
>TRBJ1-1|TRBV19|.|TRBD1
TGTGCCAGTAGTGCTTTGGGACAGGGCTTGAACACTGAAGCTTTCTTT
CASSALGQGLNTEAFF
>TRBJ2-1|TRBV24-1|many|TRBD1
TGTGCCACCAGTGATGGGACAGGGGGCAGGGATGAGCAGTTCTTC
CATSDGTGGRDEQFF
>TRBJ1-1|TRBV20-1|.|.
TGCAGTGCCCGGACCGAGATGAACACTGAAGCTTTCTTT
CSARTEMNTEAFF
>TRBJ2-3|TRBV20-1|many|.
TGCAGTGCTAGAGTCTGGCAGGGAGATACGCAGTATTTT
CSARVWQGDTQYF
>TRBJ2-3|TRBV10-3|many|TRBD1
TGTGCCATCAAACAAACAGGGGATCCAGATACGCAGTATTTT
CAIKQTGDPDTQYF
>TRBJ1-4|TRBV4-1|.|.
TGCGCCAGCAGCCAAGAATCCTCCGTCGAAAAACTGTTTTTT
CASSQESSVEKLFF
>TRBJ2-5|TRBV14|many|.
TGTGCCAGCAGCCGGTGGTTGGGGACAAACCAAGAGACCCAGTACTTC
CASSRWLGTNQETQYF
>TRBJ2-5|TRBV12-3/TRBV12-4|.|TRBD2
TGTGCCAGCAGCGCTAGCGGGGGTTTAGAGACCCAGTACTTC
CASSASGGLETQYF
>TRBJ2-3|TRBV9|few|.
TGTGCCAGCAGCCAAGGGGGCGGGGGGACCGGGACGCAGTATTTT
CASSQGGGGTGTQYF
>TRBJ2-1|TRBV3-1|.|TRBD2
TGTGCCAGCAGCCAAGATAGCGGCGGGGGCAATGAGCAGTTCTTC
CASSQDSGGGNEQFF